These T cell receptor beta chains were read from a single sample in a study of blood T cell repertoires in COVID-19. Sequenced by immunoSEQ multiplex PCR; TCRdb stores in-frame clones only, minus some. The sample lists more than 300,000 clones, under 90% occurring once. Source material: PBMCs or T cells enriched from blood (not recorded which). All receptors come from a man younger than 45 who had recovered from COVID-19. Both conserved end residues are trimmed from each CDR3.

TRBV5-1	TRBJ2-7	14	ASSLEFRRGGYEQY
TRBV6-1	TRBJ2-2	13	ASSEGRGSTGELF
TRBV11-3	TRBJ2-1	13	ASSSNRGSYNEQF
TRBV11-3	TRBJ1-2	12	ASSLGQGNYGYT
TRBV4-1	TRBJ1-2	11	ASSQQELYGYT
TRBV7-9	TRBJ2-5	12	ASSLARGLETQY
TRBV12-5	TRBJ1-2	16	ASGLAGTGDITNYGYT
TRBV5-6	TRBJ2-5	14	ASSLPGQGIRETQY
TRBV7-9	TRBJ2-3	15	ASSFGIGAGGTDTQY
TRBV11-3	TRBJ2-3	13	ASSLLAGVADTQY
TRBV10-2	TRBJ1-2	15	ASSEWRSGSVSYGYT
TRBV6-1	TRBJ2-7	17	ASSEVESQGVYFPDEQY
TRBV3-1/TRBV3-2	TRBJ1-2	12	ASSHRQGQDGYT
TRBV5-1	TRBJ1-2	15	ASSLAGTGRRLYGYT
TRBV5-1	TRBJ2-5	12	ASSLGQSQETQY
TRBV10-3	TRBJ2-1	16	AISDRLLEGGAYNEQF
TRBV28	TRBJ1-2	12	ASTESGPREGYT
TRBV5-1	TRBJ2-2	12	ASSFQGNTGELF
TRBV11-3	TRBJ1-1	11	ASSLDRGRQAF
TRBV19	TRBJ1-1	11	ASSSREGTEAF
TRBV6-5	TRBJ2-2	13	ASSYYGGGAGELF
TRBV4-1	TRBJ1-1	11	ASSLEFSTEAF
TRBV27	TRBJ1-3	12	ASSLRQSGNTIY
TRBV7-6	TRBJ2-7	13	ASSLKASESYEQY
TRBV20-1	TRBJ1-3	13	SAGVRVNSGNTIY
TRBV10-1	TRBJ1-1	11	ASSESAGSEAF
TRBV7-8	TRBJ2-7	12	ASSLASLTYEQY
TRBV5-1	TRBJ1-3	13	ASSLALISGNTIY
TRBV7-6	TRBJ2-5	13	ASSLKVGDTETQY
TRBV10-2	TRBJ1-1	12	ASSQYRGNTEAF
TRBV7-9	TRBJ1-6	12	ASSSGQGSSPLH
TRBV4-1	TRBJ2-7	11	ASSLGQSYEQY
TRBV7-6	TRBJ2-2	14	ASSSPIGGQAGELF
TRBV2	TRBJ2-1	11	ASSRTVHNEQF
TRBV6-2/TRBV6-3	TRBJ1-1	12	ASSHRSLNTEAF
TRBV7-2	TRBJ2-3	12	ASSLLAAPDTQY
TRBV24-1	TRBJ2-3	13	ATSDLQGGTDTQY
TRBV3-1/TRBV3-2	TRBJ2-3	15	ASSQGEVGPPLDTQY
TRBV28	TRBJ1-1	12	ASSFEPTETEAF
TRBV7-9	TRBJ2-2	16	ASSSGPQQGDSTGELF
TRBV7-9	TRBJ1-5	14	ASSLVNTGTGQPQH
TRBV7-6	TRBJ2-7	13	ASSSSPGQVYEQY
TRBV7-6	TRBJ2-7	14	ASSSVTSGAFFEQY
TRBV19	TRBJ1-1	10	ASSTVPTEAF
TRBV7-8	TRBJ2-5	12	ASSLGGSGKTQY
TRBV27	TRBJ1-5	14	ASSPLPQGVNQPQH
TRBV24-1	TRBJ2-1	10	ATSDGHNEQF
TRBV18	TRBJ2-1	13	ASSPKSTSENEQF
TRBV10-2	TRBJ1-5	14	ASSQGDRGMYQPQH
TRBV9	TRBJ1-1	12	ASSVVGVYTEAF
TRBV5-4	TRBJ2-1	13	ASSLSADSYNEQF
TRBV7-8	TRBJ1-3	13	ASSPRSGMGNTIY
TRBV27	TRBJ2-7	13	ASSPGLAGAYEQY
TRBV6-5	TRBJ1-1	13	ASSYRVTANTEAF
TRBV24-1	TRBJ1-6	11	ATSGTANSPLH
TRBV7-9	TRBJ1-1	11	ASSFRGATEAF
TRBV2	TRBJ1-4	11	ASSDRGSEKLF
TRBV7-2	TRBJ2-7	14	ASSTSSGRSSYEQY
TRBV5-1	TRBJ1-2	14	ASSPGQGPINYGYT